These T cell receptor beta chains were read from a single sample in a study of blood T cell repertoires in COVID-19. TCRdb's copy holds only in-frame clones and misses some; the assay was immunoSEQ multiplex PCR. The sample holds some 100,000 clones; roughly 79% are singletons and the top ten take 16%. Sequenced material: peripheral blood. The receptors derive from a human donor in a cohort sampled during active COVID-19. The CDR3 runs from the conserved cysteine through the conserved F or W. The D gene is left open where the match is weak. Size values are once, few and many counts, or a class for expanded clones, and some rows have none.

d_call,j_call,clone_size,cdr3_length,v_call,cdr3_aa,cdr3_nt
-,TRBJ2-3,once,17,TRBV28,CASSLSVPFTSTDTQYF,TGTGCCAGCAGTTTATCGGTCCCCTTTACTAGCACAGATACGCAGTATTTT
-,TRBJ2-7,-,14,TRBV7-9,CASSNTGPVYEQYF,TGTGCCAGCAGCAATACAGGACCGGTCTACGAGCAGTACTTC
-,TRBJ2-1,-,11,TRBV20-1,CSAAEYNEQFF,TGCAGTGCCGCCGAGTACAATGAGCAGTTCTTC
-,TRBJ2-1,-,14,TRBV9,CASAKGGVGNEQFF,TGTGCCAGCGCAAAAGGGGGGGTAGGCAATGAGCAGTTCTTC
TRBD1,TRBJ1-2,-,15,TRBV28,CASSPTGTGGYGYTF,TGTGCCAGCAGTCCTACCGGGACAGGGGGCTATGGCTACACCTTC
-,TRBJ1-5,-,13,TRBV19,CATSRGAGQPQHF,TGTGCCACTAGTCGGGGGGCTGGGCAGCCCCAGCATTTT
-,TRBJ1-5,-,13,TRBV27,CASCPDSNQPQHF,TGTGCCAGTTGTCCAGATAGCAATCAGCCCCAGCATTTT
-,TRBJ1-4,-,13,TRBV7-2,CASSGDGNEKLFF,TGTGCCAGTTCGGGGGACGGGAATGAAAAACTGTTTTTT
-,TRBJ1-2,once,14,TRBV10-2,CASSETDRRYGYTF,TGCGCCAGCAGTGAGACCGACAGGCGCTATGGCTACACCTTC
-,TRBJ2-5,-,13,TRBV10-3,CAISDTGGETQYF,TGTGCCATCAGTGACACAGGAGGGGAGACCCAGTACTTC
TRBD2,TRBJ2-3,-,15,TRBV6-5,CASSRLAGGTDTQYF,TGTGCCAGCAGTCGTCTAGCGGGGGGGACAGATACGCAGTATTTT
TRBD2,TRBJ2-7,-,19,TRBV9,CASSDRPGTSGSQFYEQYF,TGTGCCAGCAGCGACCGACCCGGGACTAGCGGGAGCCAATTCTACGAGCAGTACTTC
-,TRBJ2-7,-,15,TRBV5-1,CASSYRTGDSYEQYF,TGCGCCAGCAGCTATCGGACCGGGGACTCCTACGAGCAGTACTTC
TRBD2,TRBJ2-1,-,15,TRBV5-1,CASSWTSGRANEQFF,TGCGCCAGCAGCTGGACTAGCGGGAGGGCCAATGAGCAGTTCTTC
TRBD2,TRBJ2-1,-,15,TRBV10-1,CASSPGLAGTNEQFF,TGCGCCAGCAGTCCTGGACTAGCGGGAACGAATGAGCAGTTCTTC
-,TRBJ2-4,few,18,TRBV7-9,CASSLGRKFGRDDNIQYF,TGTGCCAGCAGCTTGGGTAGGAAATTCGGGCGGGACGACAACATTCAGTACTTC
-,TRBJ2-5,-,15,TRBV9,CASSVGGTDQETQYF,TGTGCCAGCAGCGTAGGTGGCACCGACCAAGAGACCCAGTACTTC
-,TRBJ2-3,-,13,TRBV9,CASSVPPADTQYF,TGTGCCAGCAGCGTACCCCCTGCGGATACGCAGTATTTT
TRBD2,TRBJ2-1,once,16,TRBV4-1,CASSQDDREGGNEQFF,TGCGCCAGCAGCCAAGATGACCGGGAGGGCGGGAATGAGCAGTTCTTC
-,TRBJ2-5,-,13,TRBV7-3,CASSAVSGGTQYF,TGTGCCAGCAGCGCCGTATCAGGTGGGACCCAGTACTTC
TRBD1,TRBJ1-3,-,15,TRBV4-1,CASSQDRGFGNTIYF,TGCGCCAGCAGCCAAGACAGGGGGTTTGGAAACACCATATATTTT
TRBD1,TRBJ1-5,-,16,TRBV7-2,CASSLGPRTGPQPQHF,TGTGCCAGCAGCTTAGGCCCTCGGACAGGTCCTCAGCCCCAGCATTTT
-,TRBJ2-2,many,14,TRBV2,CASSVNRAGGELFF,TGTGCCAGCAGTGTTAACAGGGCCGGCGGGGAGCTGTTTTTT
TRBD2,TRBJ2-6,-,18,TRBV10-3,CAISDKTSGSSGANVLTF,TGTGCCATCAGTGATAAGACTAGCGGAAGCTCTGGGGCCAACGTCCTGACTTTC
-,TRBJ1-5,-,13,TRBV28,CASSITGNQPQHF,TGTGCCAGCAGTATAACGGGGAATCAGCCCCAGCATTTT
-,TRBJ2-3,few,16,TRBV5-1,CASSLGRGGEADTQYF,TGCGCCAGCAGCTTGGGTCGCGGGGGCGAAGCAGATACGCAGTATTTT
-,TRBJ2-5,medium-sized,13,TRBV5-8,CASSLGQAQTQYF,TGTGCCAGCAGCTTGGGCCAGGCCCAGACCCAGTACTTC
-,TRBJ1-5,-,16,TRBV4-2,CASSRGGTYSNQPQHF,TGTGCCAGCAGCCGGGGAGGGACTTATAGCAATCAGCCCCAGCATTTT
-,TRBJ1-5,-,15,TRBV4-2,CASSQDQYSNQPQHF,TGTGCCAGCAGCCAAGATCAGTATAGCAATCAGCCCCAGCATTTT
TRBD1,TRBJ1-5,-,15,TRBV19,CASSPHRGSNQPQHF,TGTGCCAGTAGTCCCCACAGGGGGAGCAATCAGCCCCAGCATTTT
TRBD1,TRBJ2-5,-,15,TRBV4-1,CASSRGQGAGETQYF,TGCGCCAGCAGCCGCGGACAGGGGGCTGGGGAGACCCAGTACTTC
TRBD2,TRBJ2-7,-,15,TRBV28,CASSILGTSGYEQYF,TGTGCCAGCAGTATACTCGGGACTAGCGGCTACGAGCAGTACTTC
TRBD1,TRBJ2-7,-,15,TRBV5-1,CASSLDRGRNSEQYF,TGCGCCAGCAGCTTGGATAGGGGGCGGAATTCCGAGCAGTACTTC
TRBD2,TRBJ2-7,-,13,TRBV5-5,CASSLAGSYEQYF,TGTGCCAGCAGCTTAGCGGGGAGCTACGAGCAGTACTTC
TRBD2,TRBJ2-2,-,18,TRBV7-3,CASSDPGLAGGRGGELFF,TGTGCCAGCAGCGATCCCGGACTAGCGGGAGGCCGAGGCGGGGAGCTGTTTTTT
-,TRBJ1-6,-,13,TRBV5-1,CASSPTYNSPLHF,TGCGCCAGTAGCCCAACCTATAATTCACCCCTCCACTTT
-,TRBJ2-1,-,15,TRBV7-7,CASSLGGAGANEQFF,TGTGCCAGCAGCTTGGGGGGCGCGGGAGCCAATGAGCAGTTCTTC
-,TRBJ2-1,-,15,TRBV5-8,CASTKRGGRYNEQFF,TGTGCCAGCACCAAGAGGGGGGGCCGGTACAATGAGCAGTTCTTC
TRBD2,TRBJ2-3,-,14,TRBV5-1,CASSLASGSDTQYF,TGCGCCAGCAGCCTGGCTAGCGGGAGCGATACGCAGTATTTT
-,TRBJ2-1,-,13,TRBV11-3,CASSLDFSAEQFF,TGTGCCAGCAGCTTAGATTTTAGCGCTGAGCAGTTCTTC
TRBD1,TRBJ2-1,-,16,TRBV10-3,CAISGTGGPSGNEQFF,TGTGCCATCAGTGGGACAGGGGGCCCCTCAGGCAATGAGCAGTTCTTC
-,TRBJ2-5,-,17,TRBV25-1,CASSEGGSRGFQETQYF,TGTGCCAGCAGTGAAGGGGGGTCTAGAGGGTTTCAAGAGACCCAGTACTTC
-,TRBJ1-6,-,15,TRBV10-3,CAISGGTYKCSPLHF,TGTGCCATCAGTGGGGGGACATATAAATGTTCACCCCTCCACTTT